These T cell receptor beta chains were read from a single sample in a study of T cells in Graves' hyperthyroidism and ophthalmopathy. TCRdb re-called the multiplex PCR reads with MiXCR, one entry per CDR3 protein. The repertoire consists of about 24,000 distinct CDR3 sequences, with roughly 49% occurring once and the leading ten covering roughly 24%. Material for sequencing was blood. The receptors here all came from a woman between 40 and 50 years old with Graves' hyperthyroidism that later progressed to Graves' ophthalmopathy. The conserved cysteine and the conserved F or W are not part of the CDR3 here. Size is omitted from some rows. Given values are once, few, many or a class for expanded clones.

CDR3aa,abundance,j_gene,v_gene
ASTGGTGIGTEAF,many,TRBJ1-1,TRBV6-2/TRBV6-3
ASSARQVMTGYEQY,many,TRBJ2-7,TRBV5-1
ATSYGVARYEQY,.,TRBJ2-7,TRBV2
PASISIIDPRDRGQETQY,many,TRBJ2-5,TRBV29-1
DSSQERKSGAF,.,TRBJ1-1,TRBV7-9
ASSLLRGGYGYT,many,TRBJ1-2,TRBV28
ASSRNREGTDTQY,once,TRBJ2-3,TRBV4-1
ATSREGQGRYSNQPQH,.,TRBJ1-5,TRBV15
ASTTPGLAGSYEQY,few,TRBJ2-7,TRBV19
ASSPPGGAESGYT,.,TRBJ1-2,TRBV7-9
ASSQDGGSPSYEQY,many,TRBJ2-7,TRBV3-1
ASSFLTRTTGELF,many,TRBJ2-2,TRBV27
ASSEGPEGGYEQY,medium-sized,TRBJ2-7,TRBV6-1
ASSRTGGDTGELF,.,TRBJ2-2,TRBV6-4
ASSRPSTDTQY,.,TRBJ2-3,TRBV14
ASSSQDGGIYQPQH,.,TRBJ1-5,TRBV18
SARPTGEQPQH,.,TRBJ1-5,TRBV20-1
ASSYGTYTDTQY,many,TRBJ2-3,TRBV11-2
SAIGLAGEQY,few,TRBJ2-7,TRBV20-1
ASTPNTNTEAF,few,TRBJ1-1,TRBV28
ASSRSGSMETQY,.,TRBJ2-5,TRBV7-3